This T cell receptor (beta chain) was observed in a study of OX40 agonist ivuxolimab in advanced cancers. Study details: Partial responses were achieved by three patients, of whom one had hepatocellular carcinoma and two had cutaneous melanoma.

V lost 8 bases, J lost 3 bases, and 3 bases stayed unmatched. The V gene's germline CDR1 is SNHLY and CDR2 FYNNEI. This CDR3 has 12 amino acids. The repertoire was sequenced with immunoSEQ multiplex PCR; TCRdb's copy has only in-frame clones and lacks some. The sample lists 40,000 to 50,000 clones; around nine tenths were seen once. Overall study results and limits: Fewer expanded clones were found on average in CD4+ than in CD8+ T cells.

Concerning this clone itself: Its matching antigen is unknown.

The receptor's source is an adult with an advanced solid tumor such as melanoma, head and neck, liver or kidney cancer. The chain couples TRBV2 to TRBJ1-2; 7 bases fit TRBD1. Sequencing used CD4+ or CD8+ T cells sorted from blood, obtained in a trial of the OX40 agonist ivuxolimab. This chain's CDR3 is CASQGTDYGYTF. Written as DNA, the CDR3 is TGTGCCAGCCAAGGGACAGACTATGGCTACACCTTC.